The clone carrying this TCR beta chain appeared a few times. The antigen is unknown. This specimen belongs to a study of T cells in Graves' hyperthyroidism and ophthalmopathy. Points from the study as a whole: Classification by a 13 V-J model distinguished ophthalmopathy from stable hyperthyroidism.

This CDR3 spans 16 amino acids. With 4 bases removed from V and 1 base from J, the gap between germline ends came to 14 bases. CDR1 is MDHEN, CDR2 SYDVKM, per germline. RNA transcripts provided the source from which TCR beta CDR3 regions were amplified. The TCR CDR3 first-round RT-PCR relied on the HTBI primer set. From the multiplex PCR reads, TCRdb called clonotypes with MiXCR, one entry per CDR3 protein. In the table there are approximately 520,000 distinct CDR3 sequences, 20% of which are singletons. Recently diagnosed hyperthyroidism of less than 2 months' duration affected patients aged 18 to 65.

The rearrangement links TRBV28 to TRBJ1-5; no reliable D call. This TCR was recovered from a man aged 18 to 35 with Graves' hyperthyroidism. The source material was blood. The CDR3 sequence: CASSWAGIRSNQPQHF. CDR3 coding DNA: TGTGCCAGCAGTTGGGCGGGGATCAGGAGCAATCAGCCCCAGCATTTT.